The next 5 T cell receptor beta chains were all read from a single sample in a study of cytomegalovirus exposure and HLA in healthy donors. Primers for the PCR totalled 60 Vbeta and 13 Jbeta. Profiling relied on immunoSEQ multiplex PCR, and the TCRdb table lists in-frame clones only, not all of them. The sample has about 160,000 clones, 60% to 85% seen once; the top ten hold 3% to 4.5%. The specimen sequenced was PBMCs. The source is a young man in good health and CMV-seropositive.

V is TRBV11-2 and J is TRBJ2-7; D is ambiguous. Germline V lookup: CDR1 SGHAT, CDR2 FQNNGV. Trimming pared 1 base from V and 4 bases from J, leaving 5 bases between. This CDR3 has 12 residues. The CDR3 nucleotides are TGTGCCAGCAGCTTAGTTACATACGAGCAGTACTTC. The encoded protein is CASSLVTYEQYF.

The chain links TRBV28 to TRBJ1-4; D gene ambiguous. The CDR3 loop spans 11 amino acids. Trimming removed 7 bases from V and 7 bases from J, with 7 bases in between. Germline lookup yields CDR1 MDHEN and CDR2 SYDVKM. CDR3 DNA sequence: TGTGCCAGCACGGGAGGTGAAAAACTGTTTTTT. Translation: CASTGGEKLFF.

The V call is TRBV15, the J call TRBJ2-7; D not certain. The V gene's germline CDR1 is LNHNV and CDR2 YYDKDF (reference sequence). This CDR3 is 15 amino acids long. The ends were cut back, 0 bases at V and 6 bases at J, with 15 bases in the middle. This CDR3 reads CATSREPSASREQYF. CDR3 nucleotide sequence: TGTGCCACCAGCAGAGAACCCAGTGCCTCTCGCGAGCAGTACTTC.

DNA of the CDR3: TGTGCCAGCAGTTTATCGGGACTAGCGAGTTACGAGCAGTACTTC. The encoded protein is CASSLSGLASYEQYF. The chain carries TRBV27 and TRBJ2-7; 10 bases map to TRBD2. This CDR3 contains 15 residues. After removal of 0 bases from V and 4 bases from J, the junction contained 3 bases not matched to a gene. Looked up from germline, CDR1 is MNHEY and CDR2 is SMNVEV (reference sequence).

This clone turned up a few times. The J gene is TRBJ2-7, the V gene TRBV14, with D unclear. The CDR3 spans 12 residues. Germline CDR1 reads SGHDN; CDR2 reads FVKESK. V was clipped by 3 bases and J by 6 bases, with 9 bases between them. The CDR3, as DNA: TGTGCCAGCAGCCAGTCTCGGTCCGAGCAGTACTTC. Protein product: CASSQSRSEQYF. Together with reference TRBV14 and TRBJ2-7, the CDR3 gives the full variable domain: EAGVTQFPSHSVIEKGQTVTLRCDPISGHDNLYWYRRVMGKEIKFLLHFVKESKQDESGMPNNRFLAERTGGTYSTLKVQPAELEDSGVYFCASSQSRSEQYFGPGTRLTVT.